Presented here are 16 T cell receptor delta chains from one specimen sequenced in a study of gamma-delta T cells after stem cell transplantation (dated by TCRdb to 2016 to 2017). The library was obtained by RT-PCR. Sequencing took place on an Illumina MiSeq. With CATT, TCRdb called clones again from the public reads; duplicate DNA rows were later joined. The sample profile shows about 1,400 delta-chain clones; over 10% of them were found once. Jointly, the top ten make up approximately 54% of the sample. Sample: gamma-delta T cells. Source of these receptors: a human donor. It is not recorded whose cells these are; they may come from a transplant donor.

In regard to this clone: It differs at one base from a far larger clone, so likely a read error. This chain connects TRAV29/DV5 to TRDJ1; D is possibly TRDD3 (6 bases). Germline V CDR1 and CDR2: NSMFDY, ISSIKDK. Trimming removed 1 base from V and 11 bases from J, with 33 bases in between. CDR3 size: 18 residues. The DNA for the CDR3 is TGTGCAGCAAGCCATTTTTCCTCATCCTTTACTGGGTCGGGGGGGCTCATCTTT. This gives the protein CAASHFSSSFTGSGGLIF. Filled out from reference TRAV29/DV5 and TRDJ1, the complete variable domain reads DQQVKQNSPSLSVQEGRISILNCDYTNSMFDYFLWYKKYPAEGPTFLISISSIKDKNEDGRFTVFLNKSAKHLSLHIVPSQPGDSAVYFCAASHFSSSFTGSGGLIFGKGTRVTVEP.

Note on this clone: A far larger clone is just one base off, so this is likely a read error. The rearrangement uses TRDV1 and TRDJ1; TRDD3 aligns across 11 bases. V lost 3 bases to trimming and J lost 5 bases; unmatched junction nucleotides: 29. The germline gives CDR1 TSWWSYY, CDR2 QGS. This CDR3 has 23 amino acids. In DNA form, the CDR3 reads TGTGCTCTTGGGGACCCTCTAGGGCCGGACGGTCCTCGCGACTGGGGGATATCGGATAAACTCATCTTT. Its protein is CALGDPLGPDGPRDWGISDKLIF.

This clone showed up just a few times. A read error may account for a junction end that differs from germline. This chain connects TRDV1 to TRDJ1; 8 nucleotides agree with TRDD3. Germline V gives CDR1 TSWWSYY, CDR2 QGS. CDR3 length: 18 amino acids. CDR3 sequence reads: CAFGEGATGGSYTDKLIF. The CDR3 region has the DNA TGTGCTTTTGGGGAAGGGGCTACTGGGGGTTCGTACACCGATAAACTCATCTTT.

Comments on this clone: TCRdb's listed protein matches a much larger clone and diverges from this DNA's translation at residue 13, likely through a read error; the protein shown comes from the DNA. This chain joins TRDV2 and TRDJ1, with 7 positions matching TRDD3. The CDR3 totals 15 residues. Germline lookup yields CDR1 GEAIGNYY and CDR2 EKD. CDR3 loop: CACDYLRGGMSKFIF. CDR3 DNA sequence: TGTGCCTGTGACTACCTACGTGGGGGGATGAGTAAATTCATCTTT.

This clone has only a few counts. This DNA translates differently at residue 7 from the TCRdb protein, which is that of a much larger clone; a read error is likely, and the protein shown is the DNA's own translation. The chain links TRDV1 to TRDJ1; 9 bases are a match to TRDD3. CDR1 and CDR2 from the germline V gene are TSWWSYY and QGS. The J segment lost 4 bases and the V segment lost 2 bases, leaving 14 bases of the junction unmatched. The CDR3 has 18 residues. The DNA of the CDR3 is TGTGCTCTTGGGGAAAACATGAGGGGGATACTCCTTGACGATAAACTCATCTTT. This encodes CALGENMRGILLDDKLIF.

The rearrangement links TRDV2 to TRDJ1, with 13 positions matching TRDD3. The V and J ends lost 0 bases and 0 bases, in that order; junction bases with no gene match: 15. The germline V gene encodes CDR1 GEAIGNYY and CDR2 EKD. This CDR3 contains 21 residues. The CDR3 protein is CACDTVTGGYGIFTYTDKLIF. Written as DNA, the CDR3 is TGTGCCTGTGACACCGTAACTGGGGGATACGGGATTTTTACCTACACCGATAAACTCATCTTT.

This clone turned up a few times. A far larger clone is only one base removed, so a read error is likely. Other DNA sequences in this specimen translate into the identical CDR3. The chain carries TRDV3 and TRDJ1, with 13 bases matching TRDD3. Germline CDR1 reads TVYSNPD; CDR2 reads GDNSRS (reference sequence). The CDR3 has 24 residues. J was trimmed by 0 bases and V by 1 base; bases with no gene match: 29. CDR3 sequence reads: CAFNRKPPLRGLGDTRGNTDKLIF. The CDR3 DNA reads TGTGCCTTTAATCGGAAGCCCCCACTACGGGGACTGGGGGATACGCGGGGGAACACCGATAAACTCATCTTT.

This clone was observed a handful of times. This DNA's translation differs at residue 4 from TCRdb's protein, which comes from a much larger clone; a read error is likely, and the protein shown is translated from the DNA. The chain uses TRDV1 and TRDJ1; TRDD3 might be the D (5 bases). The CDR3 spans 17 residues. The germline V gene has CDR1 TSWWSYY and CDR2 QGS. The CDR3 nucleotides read TGTGCTCTTAGGGATCCATACGGGAGGCAGTACACCGATAAACTCATCTTT. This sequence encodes CALRDPYGRQYTDKLIF.

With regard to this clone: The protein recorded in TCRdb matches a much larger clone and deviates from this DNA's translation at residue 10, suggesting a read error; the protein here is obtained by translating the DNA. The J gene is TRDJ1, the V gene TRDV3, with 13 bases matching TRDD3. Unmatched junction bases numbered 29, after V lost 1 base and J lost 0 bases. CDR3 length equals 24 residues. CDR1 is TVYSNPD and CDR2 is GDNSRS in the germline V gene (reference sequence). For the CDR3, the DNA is TGTGCCTTTAATCGGAAACCCCCACTACAGGGACTGGGGGATACGCGGGGGAACACCGATAAACTCATCTTT. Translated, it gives CAFNRKPPLQGLGDTRGNTDKLIF.

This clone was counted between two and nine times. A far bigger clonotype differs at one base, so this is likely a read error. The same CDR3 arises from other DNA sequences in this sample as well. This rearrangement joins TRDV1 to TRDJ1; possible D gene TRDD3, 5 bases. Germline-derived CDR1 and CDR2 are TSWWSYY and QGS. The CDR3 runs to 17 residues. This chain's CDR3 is CALGDPYGRQYTDKLIF. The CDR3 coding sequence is TGTGCTCTTGGGGATCCATACGGGAGGCAGTACACCGATAAACTCATTTTT.

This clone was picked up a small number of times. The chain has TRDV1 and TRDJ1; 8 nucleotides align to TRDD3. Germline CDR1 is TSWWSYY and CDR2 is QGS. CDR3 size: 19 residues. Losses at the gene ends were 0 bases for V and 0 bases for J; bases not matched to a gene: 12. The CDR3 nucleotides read TGTGCTCTTGGGGAACTTTCCCTACGAGGGATACGTAACACCGATAAACTCATCTTT. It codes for CALGELSLRGIRNTDKLIF.

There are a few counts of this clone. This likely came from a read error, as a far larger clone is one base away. CDR3 sequence: CAQRELVPTGGHGSDKLIF. The CDR3 DNA reads TGTGCCCAAAGGGAACTAGTCCCTACTGGGGGACATGGTTCGGATAAACTCATCTTT. V gene TRDV3 combines with J gene TRDJ1, with 9 bases that match TRDD3. The ends lost 5 bases at V and 5 bases at J; junction bases unmatched: 27. CDR1 is TVYSNPD, CDR2 GDNSRS, per germline (reference sequence). The CDR3 spans 19 residues.

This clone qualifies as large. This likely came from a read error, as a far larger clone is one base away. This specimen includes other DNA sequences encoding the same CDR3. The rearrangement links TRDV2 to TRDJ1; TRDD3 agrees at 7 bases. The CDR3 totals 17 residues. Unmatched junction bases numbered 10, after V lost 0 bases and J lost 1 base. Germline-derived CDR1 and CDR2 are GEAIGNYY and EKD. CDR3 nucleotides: TGTGCCTGTGACACCGTCCTGGGGGCCCCGGTCACCGATAAACTCATCTTT. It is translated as CACDTVLGAPVTDKLIF.

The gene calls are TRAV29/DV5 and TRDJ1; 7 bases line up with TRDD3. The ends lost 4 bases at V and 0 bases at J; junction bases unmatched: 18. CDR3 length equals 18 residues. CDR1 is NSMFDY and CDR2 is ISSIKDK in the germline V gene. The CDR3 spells CAASSRPYWGSHTDKLIF. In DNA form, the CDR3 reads TGTGCAGCATCCTCGCGCCCGTACTGGGGATCTCACACCGATAAACTCATCTTT. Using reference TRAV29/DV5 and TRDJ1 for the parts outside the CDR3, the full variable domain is DQQVKQNSPSLSVQEGRISILNCDYTNSMFDYFLWYKKYPAEGPTFLISISSIKDKNEDGRFTVFLNKSAKHLSLHIVPSQPGDSAVYFCAASSRPYWGSHTDKLIFGKGTRVTVEP.

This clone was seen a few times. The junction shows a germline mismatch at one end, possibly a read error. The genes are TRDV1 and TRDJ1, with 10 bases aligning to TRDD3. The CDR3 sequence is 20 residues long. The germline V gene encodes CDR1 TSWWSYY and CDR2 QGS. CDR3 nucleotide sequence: TGTGCTCTTGGGGACCCCCTTTGGGGGGGCTGGGGGATAAAAGGCGATAAACCCATCTTT. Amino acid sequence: CALGDPLWGGWGIKGDKPIF.

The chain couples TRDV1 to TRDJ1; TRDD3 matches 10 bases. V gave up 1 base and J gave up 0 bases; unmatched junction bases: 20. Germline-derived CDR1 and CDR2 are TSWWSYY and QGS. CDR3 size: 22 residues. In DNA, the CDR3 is TGTGCTCTTGGGGAACCGAGGGTTCCATGGGGGATACTACGCAAAGACACCGATAAACTCATCTTT. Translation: CALGEPRVPWGILRKDTDKLIF.